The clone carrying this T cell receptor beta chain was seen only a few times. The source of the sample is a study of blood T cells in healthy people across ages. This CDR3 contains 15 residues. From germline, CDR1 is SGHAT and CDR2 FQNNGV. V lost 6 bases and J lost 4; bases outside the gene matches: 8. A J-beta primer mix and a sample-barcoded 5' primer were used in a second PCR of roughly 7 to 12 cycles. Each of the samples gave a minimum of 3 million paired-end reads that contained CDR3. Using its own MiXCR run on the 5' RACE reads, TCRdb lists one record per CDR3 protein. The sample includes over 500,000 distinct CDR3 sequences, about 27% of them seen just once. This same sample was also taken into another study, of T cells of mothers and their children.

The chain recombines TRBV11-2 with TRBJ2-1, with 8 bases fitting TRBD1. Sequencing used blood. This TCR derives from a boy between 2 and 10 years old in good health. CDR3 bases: TGTGCCAGCAGGTTCCTCAGGGGGCAGTACAATGAGCAGTTCTTC. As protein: CASRFLRGQYNEQFF.